This T cell receptor (beta chain) originates from a study of Graves' ophthalmopathy and Graves' hyperthyroidism. Regarding the study as a whole: With a specificity of around 72% and a sensitivity of approximately 68%, the model predicted ophthalmopathy progression.

Diagnosis was based on clinical symptoms, serum thyroxine, TRAb, thyroid ultrasound and orbital computed tomography. The CDR3 length is 13 residues. Amplified TCR beta CDR3 regions were obtained using RNA transcripts as template. HTBI-primed first-round RT-PCR preceded second-round multiplex PCR. TCRdb passed the multiplex PCR reads through MiXCR, listing each CDR3 protein once. The sample includes over a million distinct CDR3 sequences, about 38% of them seen just once. Notes on this clonotype: Its target is unknown. A much more abundant neighbour one base away suggests this may be a read error.

The V call is TRBV12-3 or TRBV12-4, the J call TRBJ1-2; D might be TRBD1 (5 bases). What was sequenced was peripheral blood or thyroid tissue (not recorded which). The TCR was taken from an adult man with Graves' hyperthyroidism. Written as DNA, the CDR3 is TGTGCCAGCCGTTTTGGGGCCGCTAGGGGCTACACCTTC. It is translated as CASRFGAARGYTF.